This T cell receptor beta chain was captured by sequencing in a study of OX40 agonist ivuxolimab in advanced cancers. Study findings and constraints: Both CD4+ and CD8+ T cell populations in blood had undergone clonal expansion by week 6 at 0.1 to 3.0 mg/kg.

Details on this clone: Its specificity is unknown.

CDR1 is SQVTM, CDR2 ANQGSEA, per germline. The germline V and J ends were trimmed by 2 bases and 5 bases, with 10 bases remaining between them. The CDR3 sequence is 13 residues long. Repertoires were generated with immunoSEQ multiplex PCR, while TCRdb's copy carries only in-frame clones and drops some. The table lists roughly 58,000 clones, 93% of them singletons. This chain uses TRBV29-1 with TRBJ1-5; D is ambiguous. The source is an adult with an advanced solid tumor such as melanoma, head and neck, liver or kidney cancer. The sample here was CD4+ or CD8+ T cells sorted from blood, taken in a trial of the OX40 agonist ivuxolimab. The CDR3: CSVEMNGDQPQHF. In nucleotides, the CDR3 is TGCAGCGTTGAAATGAATGGGGATCAGCCCCAGCATTTT.